This T cell receptor (beta chain) was sequenced during a study of blood T cell repertoires in COVID-19. V gave up 8 bases and J gave up 5 bases, with 18 bases separating them. Per the germline V gene, CDR1 is LNHDA and CDR2 is SQIVND (reference sequence). The CDR3 sequence is 14 residues long. Sequencing was performed with immunoSEQ multiplex PCR; in TCRdb, only in-frame clones are kept and a portion is missing. Here the sample spans about 170,000 clones, about 87% being singletons. J is TRBJ1-1 and V is TRBV19; the D gene is possibly TRBD1 (6 bases). The receptor's source is a man aged 60-69 years with acute or convalescent COVID-19. Sequenced sample: peripheral blood. The CDR3, as DNA: TGTGCCAGTGGGGTTTTGGGGGCGCCGACTGAAGCTTTCTTT. Translation: CASGVLGAPTEAFF.